Presented here are 2 T cell receptor beta chains from one specimen sequenced in a study of blood T cells in healthy people across ages. A J-beta primer mix and a sample-barcoded 5' primer were used in a second PCR of roughly 6 to 11 cycles. TCRdb redid the calling of the 5' RACE reads with MiXCR, one entry per CDR3 protein. The repertoire consists of about 680,000 distinct CDR3 sequences, with around 49% occurring once and the leading ten covering about 32%. The sample consisted of blood. The receptors were gathered from a woman aged 55-70 years in good health.

To note about this clonotype: The germline gene is not matched at one end of the junction; a read error may be the cause. The V and J genes are TRBV10-3 and TRBJ2-5; D is perhaps TRBD1 or TRBD2 (5 bases each). The J call may be mistaken, given a closer DNA end match to TRBJ2-1. The CDR3 covers 14 residues. Germline V gives CDR1 ENHRY, CDR2 SYGVKD. This CDR3 reads CATSDGTYQETQFF. The CDR3 coding sequence is TGTGCCACCAGTGATGGGACCTACCAAGAGACCCAGTTCTTC.

In the case of this clonotype: The junction differs from germline at one of its ends, possibly a read error. The V gene is TRBV28, the J gene TRBJ2-1, with D tentatively TRBD2 (6 bases). The CDR3 has 13 amino acids. In germline, CDR1 is MDHEN, CDR2 SYDVKM. CDR3 region: CASNGGPYDEQFF. CDR3 in DNA: TGTGCCAGCAACGGGGGTCCCTACGATGAGCAGTTCTTC.